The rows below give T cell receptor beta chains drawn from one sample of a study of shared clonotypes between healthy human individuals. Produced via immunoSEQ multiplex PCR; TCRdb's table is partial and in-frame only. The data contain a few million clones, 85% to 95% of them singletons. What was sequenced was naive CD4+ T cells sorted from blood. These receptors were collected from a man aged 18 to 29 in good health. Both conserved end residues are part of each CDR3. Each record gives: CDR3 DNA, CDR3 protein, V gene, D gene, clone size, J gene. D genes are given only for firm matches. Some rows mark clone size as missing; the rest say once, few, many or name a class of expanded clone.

TGCAGTGCTAGCGTGGACTATGGCTACACCTTC CSASVDYGYTF TRBV20-1 . . TRBJ1-2
TGTGCCAGCAGCTCCGGGACAGCAAGCTCCTACAATGAGCAGTTCTTC CASSSGTASSYNEQFF TRBV7-3 TRBD1 once TRBJ2-1
TGCAGCGTGGGAAGACAGGGGAAGGACACTGAAGCTTTCTTT CSVGRQGKDTEAFF TRBV29-1 TRBD1 few TRBJ1-1
TGTGCCAGCTCGCCAAACGACGAGTTAGCTTTCTTT CASSPNDELAFF TRBV18 . . TRBJ1-1
TGTGCCAGCATCTTCGACTTCCGATCTGGAAACACCATATATTTT CASIFDFRSGNTIYF TRBV6-1 . . TRBJ1-3
TGCGCCAGCAGCTTGGTCTTAGGGGACAGCATGAACACTGAAGCTTTCTTT CASSLVLGDSMNTEAFF TRBV5-1 TRBD1 . TRBJ1-1
TGTGCCAGCAGCCACAGAAACTACAATGAGCAGTTCTTC CASSHRNYNEQFF TRBV11-3 . . TRBJ2-1
TGTGCCAGCAGTCCGGGAGGGGGAAAGGGTCAGCCCCAGCATTTT CASSPGGGKGQPQHF TRBV28 . . TRBJ1-5
TGTGCCAGCAGCTCTACCGGGGAGCTGTTTTTT CASSSTGELFF TRBV7-9 . . TRBJ2-2
TGTGCCAGCAGTGTGGGACAGCGCTCCTACGAGCAGTACTTC CASSVGQRSYEQYF TRBV25-1 TRBD1 once TRBJ2-7
TGTGCCTGGAGTACAAGAGTAAATGGGTTTGAAGCTTTCTTT CAWSTRVNGFEAFF TRBV30 . few TRBJ1-1
TGCGCCAGCAGCTCAGGGCAATCTAGAGGTGGCTACACCTTC CASSSGQSRGGYTF TRBV5-1 . . TRBJ1-2
TGTGCCAGCAGTTTATCGGGGGCCCACAACAATGAGCAGTTCTTC CASSLSGAHNNEQFF TRBV27 . . TRBJ2-1
TGTGCCAGTAGTATTGATCTAGGGGGAGAGACCCAGTACTTC CASSIDLGGETQYF TRBV19 . . TRBJ2-5
TGCGCCAGCAGCTTGGAAGGGACGGTGAACACTGAAGCTTTCTTT CASSLEGTVNTEAFF TRBV5-1 . . TRBJ1-1
TGTGCCAGCAGTATACAGGGGGCGAACTATGGCTACACCTTC CASSIQGANYGYTF TRBV27 TRBD1 . TRBJ1-2
TGTGCCAGCAGTTACCCCGGGACTACGGGGATGGATACGCAGTATTTT CASSYPGTTGMDTQYF TRBV6-5 TRBD2 . TRBJ2-3
TGTGCCAGCAGCTTTGTGGGGGCCGATGGCTACACCTTC CASSFVGADGYTF TRBV5-4 . once TRBJ1-2
TGTGCCAGCAGTAAGGATTTCAGGGATGAGCAGTTCTTC CASSKDFRDEQFF TRBV27 . . TRBJ2-1
TGTGCCAGCAGTTACTCTATCACAGGGCCCGAAAAACTGTTTTTT CASSYSITGPEKLFF TRBV6-5 . . TRBJ1-4
TGTGCCAGCAGCTTCCAGGGGCTAGGGGGGGAGACCCAGTACTTC CASSFQGLGGETQYF TRBV7-2 . . TRBJ2-5
TGCGCCAGCAGCCAAGGGGCGGGGAGGACGGCCGCCTACGAGCAGTACTTC CASSQGAGRTAAYEQYF TRBV4-1 . . TRBJ2-7
TGTGCCAGCAGTGAATACCGGGTGTCTGGAGATACGCAGTATTTT CASSEYRVSGDTQYF TRBV25-1 . . TRBJ2-3
TGCGCCAGCAGCTTGGGGACGCCCGGTCCCTACGAGCAGTACTTC CASSLGTPGPYEQYF TRBV5-1 . . TRBJ2-7
TGTGCCAGTCGGACTAGCGGGGTCCACGAGCAGTACTTC CASRTSGVHEQYF TRBV6-1 TRBD2 . TRBJ2-7
TGTGCCAGCAGTGCGGAGTACCAAGAGACCCAGTACTTC CASSAEYQETQYF TRBV2 . . TRBJ2-5
TGTGCCAGCAGGTCGGACAGGGGAAGCACAGATACGCAGTATTTT CASRSDRGSTDTQYF TRBV2 TRBD1 . TRBJ2-3
TGTGCCAGCAGCCCCCCGGGACAGGGCTCAGGGAAACTGTTTTTT CASSPPGQGSGKLFF TRBV5-6 TRBD1 . TRBJ1-4
TGTGCCATCAGTTCCGGACTAGCGGGGGGGCATAATGAGCAGTTCTTC CAISSGLAGGHNEQFF TRBV10-3 TRBD2 . TRBJ2-1
TGTGCCAGCAGCCCCGTCTGGGGGGAGACCCAGTACTTC CASSPVWGETQYF TRBV7-6 . . TRBJ2-5
TGTGCCACCAGCAGAGAAATTGGACCCAATACGCAGTATTTT CATSREIGPNTQYF TRBV15 . . TRBJ2-3
TGTGCCACCCTACGGGGCAGGGGTAGCAATCAGCCCCAGCATTTT CATLRGRGSNQPQHF TRBV28 . . TRBJ1-5
TGCGCCAGCAGCTTGGAAGGTACAGGACAAGAGACCCAGTACTTC CASSLEGTGQETQYF TRBV5-1 . . TRBJ2-5
TGTGCCAGCAGCTTAGCGAAAGGGGACAATGAGCAGTTCTTC CASSLAKGDNEQFF TRBV7-9 . . TRBJ2-1
TGCGCCAGCAGCGGGGGAGACAGGTACGAGCAGTACTTC CASSGGDRYEQYF TRBV5-1 . . TRBJ2-7
TGTGCCAGCAGCCTGACAGTGAACACTGAAGCTTTCTTT CASSLTVNTEAFF TRBV14 . few TRBJ1-1
TGTGCCAGCAGCTTAGGTCGAGCCGGGGAGCTGTTTTTT CASSLGRAGELFF TRBV5-4 . . TRBJ2-2
TGTGCCAGCAGCTTAGTACAGGGGGCGCGGGAAAAACTGTTTTTT CASSLVQGAREKLFF TRBV7-9 TRBD1 once TRBJ1-4
TGTGCCAGCACCCAAGGTCGGGGCCCGCAAGAGACCCAGTACTTC CASTQGRGPQETQYF TRBV6-6 . . TRBJ2-5
TGCGCCAGCAGCTCCGGACAGGGTGTAAACTACACCTTC CASSSGQGVNYTF TRBV5-1 TRBD1 . TRBJ1-2
TGTGCCAGTACTGACCAACCTAGCGGGAGAAAAGATACGCAGTATTTT CASTDQPSGRKDTQYF TRBV19 TRBD2 . TRBJ2-3
TGCAGCGTCGTACTAGGGGCAGGGGGTAGTCAGCCCCAGCATTTT CSVVLGAGGSQPQHF TRBV29-1 TRBD1 . TRBJ1-5
TGTGCCACCAGCAGAGGAGGAAGCGGGGGGGTCACAGATACGCAGTATTTT CATSRGGSGGVTDTQYF TRBV15 TRBD2 . TRBJ2-3
TGTGCCAGCAGCCCCAACTCACAGGGTAGAAACGAGCAGTACTTC CASSPNSQGRNEQYF TRBV7-3 . . TRBJ2-7
TGTGCCAGCAGCTTAGACGGACGGATTATGAACACTGAAGCTTTCTTT CASSLDGRIMNTEAFF TRBV13 . once TRBJ1-1
TGTGCCAGCAGCTTGCCCTCGACAGGGAACACTGAAGCTTTCTTT CASSLPSTGNTEAFF TRBV5-4 . . TRBJ1-1
TGCGCCAGCAGCCAAGCAGCCACGCGGGGCGACTATGGCTACACCTTC CASSQAATRGDYGYTF TRBV4-1 . . TRBJ1-2
TGTGCCAGCAGCCTATTTCCGGGACTAGCGGGAGGGACCGGGGAGCTGTTTTTT CASSLFPGLAGGTGELFF TRBV7-2 TRBD2 . TRBJ2-2
TGTGCCAGCAGCCTTGACAGACCGGGAACAGATACGCAGTATTTT CASSLDRPGTDTQYF TRBV7-2 . . TRBJ2-3
TGTGCTGGGGGGACGGGAAACACCGGGGAGCTGTTTTTT CAGGTGNTGELFF TRBV7-7 . . TRBJ2-2
TGCGCCAGCAGCTCCCTCCGGGACAGCCAAGAGACCCAGTACTTC CASSSLRDSQETQYF TRBV5-1 TRBD1 . TRBJ2-5
TGTGCCTACCGGCAACAAGAGACTCAGTACTTC CAYRQQETQYF TRBV30 . . TRBJ2-5
TGTGCCAGCAGCGTAGATCCGGGCACGAACACTGAAGCTTTCTTT CASSVDPGTNTEAFF TRBV9 . . TRBJ1-1
TGTGCCAGCAGCCGCTTCGACAGGGCCGGGGAGCTGTTTTTT CASSRFDRAGELFF TRBV7-2 TRBD1 . TRBJ2-2
TGTGCCATCAGTGAGTCGAAAGCGAACCTATACAATGAGCAGTTCTTC CAISESKANLYNEQFF TRBV10-3 . . TRBJ2-1
TGTGCCAGCTCACCGACGGTTAACACTGAAGCTTTCTTT CASSPTVNTEAFF TRBV18 . once TRBJ1-1
TGTGCCAGCAATACAGGGGGACAACAGCCCCAGCATTTT CASNTGGQQPQHF TRBV19 TRBD1 . TRBJ1-5